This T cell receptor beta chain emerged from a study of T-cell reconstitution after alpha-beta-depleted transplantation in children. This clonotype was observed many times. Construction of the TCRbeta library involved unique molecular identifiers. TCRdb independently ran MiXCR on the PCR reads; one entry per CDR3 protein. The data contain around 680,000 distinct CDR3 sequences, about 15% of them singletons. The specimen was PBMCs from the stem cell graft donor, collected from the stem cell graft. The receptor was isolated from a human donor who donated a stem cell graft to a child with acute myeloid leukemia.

CDR3 sequence (DNA): TGCAGTGCTGAAACCACAGATACGCAGTATTTT. As protein: CSAETTDTQYF. The rearrangement links TRBV20-1 to TRBJ2-3; D gene unclear. V dropped 5 bases and J dropped 2 bases, with 5 bases sitting between them. CDR1 is DFQATT, CDR2 SNEGSKA, per germline (reference sequence). The CDR3 totals 11 residues.